Below, 32 T cell receptor beta chains from the same sample are listed, as sequenced in a study of beta chain features in type 1 diabetes. All of the isolated RNA was reverse transcribed, so expressed TCRB transcripts were sequenced. Profiled with immunoSEQ multiplex PCR; TCRdb holds only in-frame clones, not every one. The sample yields some 350,000 clones, about 10% seen once. These receptors lack a known antigen. Study conclusions and caveats: All four CD4+ subsets of Type 1 diabetes patients contained TCRB CDR3s that were moderately but significantly shorter.

Sequencing was done on a sample of central memory CD4+ T cells from blood. Receptors were obtained from a man aged 25-40 years with type 1 diabetes.

This clone was seen repeatedly, ten times or more. The chain combines TRBV28 with TRBJ1-1; D is uncertain. The CDR3 covers 15 residues. V lost 5 bases and J lost 1, with 14 bases in between. Germline values: CDR1 MDHEN, CDR2 SYDVKM. The CDR3 DNA sequence: TGTGCCAGCAGTCCATCTCGTTTGGGGAACACTGAAGCTTTCTTT. It yields the protein CASSPSRLGNTEAFF.

The table lists this clone with a few counts. This chain connects TRBV5-1 to TRBJ2-7; D is unresolved. The CDR3 loop spans 12 amino acids. V was clipped by 4 bases and J by 7 bases, with 12 bases between them. CDR1 is SGHRS, CDR2 YFSETQ, per germline. The CDR3 DNA is TGCGCCAGCAGCCCAAGCCTGGGGGAGCAGTACTTC. Its protein is CASSPSLGEQYF. The full variable domain, with the rest looked up from reference TRBV5-1 and TRBJ2-7, is KAGVTQTPRYLIKTRGQQVTLSCSPISGHRSVSWYQQTPGQGLQFLFEYFSETQRNKGNFPGRFSGRQFSNSRSEMNVSTLELGDSALYLCASSPSLGEQYFGPGTRLTVT.

The chain is built from TRBV2 and TRBJ2-3; no firm D call. The CDR3 sequence is 12 residues long. Germline lookup yields CDR1 SNHLY and CDR2 FYNNEI. V was clipped by 7 bases and J by 5 bases, with 10 bases between them. The CDR3 sequence is CASKERIDTQYF. The CDR3, as DNA: TGTGCCAGCAAGGAGCGTATAGATACGCAGTATTTT.

Concerning this clone: A much bigger clone sits one base away, suggesting this may be a read error. This sample includes further DNA sequences coding for the same CDR3. This chain connects TRBV7-2 to TRBJ2-3; TRBD2 matches 7 bases. CDR3 length equals 14 residues. V lost 2 bases, J lost 3 bases, and 2 bases stayed unmatched. Germline V gene lookup returns CDR1 SGHTA and CDR2 FQGNSA. Written as DNA, the CDR3 is TGTGCCAGCAGCTTATCACTAGCGACAGATACGCAGTATTTT. Protein: CASSLSLATDTQYF. Using reference TRBV7-2 and TRBJ2-3 for the parts outside the CDR3, the full variable domain is GAGVSQSPSNKVTEKGKDVELRCDPISGHTALYWYRQSLGQGLEFLIYFQGNSAPDKSGLPSDRFSAERTGGSVSTLTIQRTQQEDSAVYLCASSLSLATDTQYFGPGTRLTVL.

The chain employs TRBV10-1 and TRBJ2-7; a possible D gene is TRBD2 (7 bases). In germline, CDR1 is WNHNN, CDR2 SYGVQD (reference sequence). V was clipped by 9 bases and J by 1 base, with 22 bases between them. The CDR3 is 16 amino acids. The DNA of the CDR3 is TGCGCCAGGAGGGGGGGCTCAGGGATAAAGTCCTACGAGCAGTACTTC. This codes for CARRGGSGIKSYEQYF.

The V gene is TRBV7-3, the J gene TRBJ1-4; 9 bases align to TRBD1. Germline loops: CDR1 SGHTA, CDR2 FQGTGA. J was trimmed by 8 bases and V by 2 bases; bases with no gene match: 6. This CDR3 comprises 15 residues. CDR3 sequence reads: CASSLGTGMQEKLFF. The CDR3 DNA sequence: TGTGCCAGCAGCTTAGGGACAGGGATGCAGGAAAAACTGTTTTTT.

The chain carries TRBV5-1 and TRBJ1-5; TRBD1 aligns across 10 bases. CDR1 and CDR2 from the germline V gene are SGHRS and YFSETQ. The CDR3 consists of 15 residues. After removal of 1 base from V and 7 bases from J, the junction contained 5 bases not matched to a gene. The chain's CDR3 is CASSLSGDRGQPQHF. The CDR3 DNA follows: TGCGCCAGCAGCTTGTCAGGGGACAGGGGCCAGCCCCAGCATTTT.

This clone was counted between two and nine times. J is TRBJ2-7 and V is TRBV7-8, with D possibly being TRBD2 (5 bases). Germline V CDR1 and CDR2: SGHVS, FQNEAQ. V lost 4 bases and J lost 3, with 13 bases in between. This CDR3 has 14 residues. CDR3 sequence (DNA): TGTGCCAGCAGCTACGAGGGAGATCACTACGAGCAGTACTTC. As protein: CASSYEGDHYEQYF.

On this clone: One end of the junction varies from germline; a read error may be responsible. The chain has TRBV10-3 and TRBJ1-2, with D maybe TRBD1 (5 bases). Per the germline V gene, CDR1 is ENHRY and CDR2 is SYGVKD. The CDR3 totals 13 residues. The CDR3 here is CASSPSGRDGYTF. The CDR3 DNA is TGTGCCAGCAGTCCCTCAGGGAGGGATGGCTACACCTTC.

This clone was seen ten or more times. One end of the junction does not line up with germline, which may come from a read error. CDR3 protein: CASSSGTAYDF. The CDR3 bases are TGTGCCAGCAGCTCGGGGACAGCCTATGATTTC. The chain has TRBV7-9 and TRBJ2-7; the match to TRBD1 covers 7 bases. The CDR3 has 11 residues. In germline, CDR1 is SEHNR, CDR2 FQNEAQ (reference sequence). Complete variable domain (other parts from reference TRBV7-9 and TRBJ2-7): DTGVSQNPRHKITKRGQNVTFRCDPISEHNRLYWYRQTLGQGPEFLTYFQNEAQLEKSRLLSDRFSAERPKGSFSTLEIQRTEQGDSAMYLCASSSGTAYDFGPGTRLTVT.

A few counts support this clone. The rearrangement uses TRBV7-6 and TRBJ1-3; D gene unclear. The V and J ends lost 2 bases and 4 bases respectively, with 9 bases between them. The germline V gene has CDR1 SGHVS and CDR2 FNYEAQ. The CDR3 consists of 14 residues. The CDR3 DNA sequence: TGTGCCAGCAGCTTACCCGGATTCGGAAACACCATATATTTT. This encodes CASSLPGFGNTIYF.

This clone has just a few counts. This rearrangement joins TRBV5-1 to TRBJ2-7; D is possibly TRBD2 (5 bases). V was clipped by 0 bases and J by 4 bases, with 8 bases between them. Germline V gene sequence: CDR1 SGHRS, CDR2 YFSETQ. The length of the CDR3 is 13 residues. This chain's CDR3 is CASSLAEGYEQYF. The CDR3 DNA is TGCGCCAGCAGCTTGGCCGAGGGATACGAGCAGTACTTC.

V gene TRBV4-2 combines with J gene TRBJ2-3, with D tentatively TRBD2 (7 bases). The V and J ends lost 6 bases and 1 base respectively, with 17 bases between them. This CDR3 has 16 amino acids. Looked up from germline, CDR1 is LGHNA and CDR2 is YNFKEQ. CDR3 amino acids: CASRAGEGRGTDTQYF. The CDR3 region has the DNA TGTGCCAGCAGGGCAGGGGAGGGCCGGGGCACAGATACGCAGTATTTT.

CDR3 coding DNA: TGTGCCAGCAGCTTAGGCACGGCAGCTAACTATGGCTACACCTTC. It encodes CASSLGTAANYGYTF. The chain combines TRBV7-2 with TRBJ1-2; the D is unclear. V lost 1 base and J 0 bases, leaving 9 bases between the germline ends. Germline values: CDR1 SGHTA, CDR2 FQGNSA. The CDR3 totals 15 residues.

V gene TRBV11-1 combines with J gene TRBJ2-5; no clear D gene. Trimming removed 5 bases from V and 1 base from J, with 17 bases in between. This CDR3 comprises 16 residues. In germline, CDR1 is SGHAT, CDR2 FQDESV (reference sequence). CDR3 in amino acids: CASSRGRVDRQETQYF. DNA for the CDR3: TGTGCCAGCAGCCGTGGTCGGGTAGACCGCCAAGAGACCCAGTACTTC.

This chain joins TRBV7-9 and TRBJ2-3; D unclear. CDR1 SEHNR and CDR2 FQNEAQ come from the germline V gene (reference sequence). This CDR3 spans 14 amino acids. Trimming took 2 bases from V and 2 from J, leaving 8 bases between them. CDR3 loop: CASSLRLDTDTQYF. CDR3 coding DNA: TGTGCCAGCAGCTTAAGGCTGGACACAGATACGCAGTATTTT.

The CDR3 coding sequence is TGCGCCAGCAGCTTGGCGGCAGGGGGCTCCTACGAGCAGTACTTC. This codes for CASSLAAGGSYEQYF. This rearrangement joins TRBV5-1 to TRBJ2-7; 7 bases match TRBD1. Trimming removed 0 bases from V and 0 bases from J; junction bases left unmatched: 3. CDR1 and CDR2 from the germline V gene are SGHRS and YFSETQ. The CDR3 runs to 15 residues.

There are a few counts of this clone. V is TRBV25-1 and J is TRBJ1-5; the D is unclear. The length of the CDR3 is 16 residues. Trimming shortened V by 3 bases and J by 3 bases, and 15 bases separated the two germline ends. Germline assignment: CDR1 MGHDK and CDR2 SYGVNS. The CDR3 region is CASSDVARPSNQPQHF. The CDR3 DNA reads TGTGCCAGCAGTGACGTGGCCAGACCATCCAATCAGCCCCAGCATTTT.

The rearrangement uses TRBV18 and TRBJ1-1, with 10 positions matching TRBD1. CDR1 KGHSH and CDR2 LQKENI come from the germline V gene. Trimming removed 6 bases from V and 8 bases from J; junction bases left unmatched: 6. The CDR3 covers 13 residues. In nucleotides, the CDR3 is TGTGCCAGCTCTCCCCGGGACAGGGGAGAAGCTTTCTTT. Its protein is CASSPRDRGEAFF.

The gene calls are TRBV7-9 and TRBJ2-5; the D call may be TRBD1 or TRBD2 (5 bases each). Germline V gene lookup returns CDR1 SEHNR and CDR2 FQNEAQ (reference sequence). V lost 5 bases and J lost 4, with 11 bases in between. CDR3 length: 13 amino acids. CDR3 coding DNA: TGTGCCAGCAGCCGGGGTGGGGGAGAGACCCAGTACTTC. Translation: CASSRGGGETQYF.

This chain joins TRBV2 and TRBJ2-1, with TRBD2 identical over 8 bases. This CDR3 contains 14 residues. The ends lost 2 bases at V and 9 bases at J; junction bases unmatched: 6. Germline CDR1 SNHLY, CDR2 FYNNEI. As DNA, the CDR3 is TGTGCCAGCAGTGAACAGCGGGAGTTCGGTGAGCAGTTCTTC. This codes for CASSEQREFGEQFF. Looking up the rest from reference TRBV2 and TRBJ2-1 gives the full variable domain: EPEVTQTPSHQVTQMGQEVILRCVPISNHLYFYWYRQILGQKVEFLVSFYNNEISEKSEIFDDQFSVERPDGSNFTLKIRSTKLEDSAMYFCASSEQREFGEQFFGPGTRLTVL.

This chain connects TRBV7-9 to TRBJ1-2; 7 bases fit TRBD1. Per germline, CDR1 SEHNR and CDR2 FQNEAQ (reference sequence). V gave up 4 bases and J gave up 8 bases; unmatched junction bases: 10. CDR3 length: 14 amino acids. CDR3 residues: CASSSWYRDSGYTF. DNA for the CDR3: TGTGCCAGCAGCTCCTGGTACCGGGACAGCGGCTACACCTTC.

The chain uses TRBV29-1 and TRBJ1-1, with no clear D. CDR3 length equals 12 residues. Trimming removed 2 bases from V and 3 bases from J, with 7 bases in between. From germline, CDR1 is SQVTM and CDR2 ANQGSEA. CDR3 DNA: TGCAGCGTTGAACAGCTGGACACTGAAGCTTTCTTT. Its translation is CSVEQLDTEAFF.

There are a few counts of this clone. The chain has TRBV19 and TRBJ2-7, with 13 bases identical to TRBD2. The germline V gene has CDR1 LNHDA and CDR2 SQIVND (reference sequence). The CDR3 consists of 15 residues. The junction had 6 bases not matched to a gene; V was cut back by 6 bases and J by 4 bases. The CDR3 coding sequence is TGTGCCAGTAGACGGGGGACTAGCGGGGTTTACGAGCAGTACTTC. Encoded protein: CASRRGTSGVYEQYF. The full variable domain, its missing parts supplied by reference TRBV19 and TRBJ2-7, is DGGITQSPKYLFRKEGQNVTLSCEQNLNHDAMYWYRQDPGQGLRLIYYSQIVNDFQKGDIAEGYSVSREKKESFPLTVTSAQKNPTAFYLCASRRGTSGVYEQYFGPGTRLTVT.

The chain employs TRBV5-1 and TRBJ1-1, with D unresolved. Trimming stripped 3 bases from V and 2 bases from J, with 17 bases between. Germline V lookup: CDR1 SGHRS, CDR2 YFSETQ. CDR3 size: 16 residues. CDR3 in DNA: TGCGCCAGCAGCTACCAATCAACTGGATCAAACACTGAAGCTTTCTTT. Translating gives CASSYQSTGSNTEAFF.

The gene calls are TRBV28 and TRBJ2-7; D may be TRBD2 (5 bases). V dropped 3 bases and J dropped 0 bases, with 12 bases sitting between them. CDR1 and CDR2 from the germline V gene are MDHEN and SYDVKM. The length of the CDR3 is 15 residues. The CDR3, as DNA: TGTGCCAGCAGTTTTCAGCGGACGAGCTCCTACGAGCAGTACTTC. Its translation: CASSFQRTSSYEQYF. Variable domain in full (rest from reference TRBV28 and TRBJ2-7): DVKVTQSSRYLVKRTGEKVFLECVQDMDHENMFWYRQDPGLGLRLIYFSYDVKMKEKGDIPEGYSVSREKKERFSLILESASTNQTSMYLCASSFQRTSSYEQYFGPGTRLTVT.

In its sample, this clone was seen many times. The chain employs TRBV27 and TRBJ1-1, with D tentatively TRBD1 (5 bases). The CDR3 has 14 residues. V lost 4 bases and J lost 0, with 9 bases in between. Germline V gives CDR1 MNHEY, CDR2 SMNVEV (reference sequence). CDR3 coding DNA: TGTGCCAGCAGTTCTACAGGAATGAACACTGAAGCTTTCTTT. This codes for CASSSTGMNTEAFF.

This clone showed up just a few times. The chain couples TRBV6-5 to TRBJ2-1, with 14 positions matching TRBD2. The J segment lost 11 bases and the V segment lost 5 bases, leaving 8 bases of the junction unmatched. The CDR3 is made up of 15 amino acids. The germline V gene has CDR1 MNHEY and CDR2 SVGAGI. The CDR3 loop reads CASSVPGLAGVKQFF. CDR3 nucleotide sequence: TGTGCCAGCAGTGTGCCGGGACTAGCGGGGGTTAAGCAGTTCTTC.

This clone was observed a handful of times. This chain connects TRBV6-6 to TRBJ2-7; D perhaps matches TRBD1 (6 bases). The germline V and J ends were trimmed by 6 bases and 6 bases, with 18 bases remaining between them. The CDR3 has 14 residues. Germline loops: CDR1 MNHNY, CDR2 SVGAGI (reference sequence). This chain's CDR3 is CASSPTGTPSEQYF. The DNA of the CDR3 is TGTGCCAGCAGCCCGACCGGGACACCTTCCGAGCAGTACTTC.

This clone was counted between two and nine times. The chain employs TRBV5-1 and TRBJ2-7, with D possibly being TRBD1 (6 bases). CDR1 is SGHRS and CDR2 is YFSETQ in the germline V gene. CDR3 length equals 16 residues. V was shortened by 4 bases and J by 0 bases, with 17 bases between the two germline ends. CDR3 loop: CASSPRGPTASYEQYF. The CDR3 DNA reads TGCGCCAGCAGCCCCAGGGGACCGACGGCCTCCTACGAGCAGTACTTC. Full variable domain (rest looked up from reference TRBV5-1 and TRBJ2-7): KAGVTQTPRYLIKTRGQQVTLSCSPISGHRSVSWYQQTPGQGLQFLFEYFSETQRNKGNFPGRFSGRQFSNSRSEMNVSTLELGDSALYLCASSPRGPTASYEQYFGPGTRLTVT.

The CDR3 loop is CASSVERTRGEQYF. The CDR3 DNA follows: TGTGCCAGTAGTGTGGAGCGTACCCGCGGGGAGCAGTACTTC. The chain joins TRBV19 to TRBJ2-7; possible D gene TRBD2, 5 bases. Germline V gene data show CDR1 as LNHDA and CDR2 as SQIVND (reference sequence). The CDR3 sequence is 14 residues long. V was pared by 5 bases and J by 7 bases, with 18 bases between.

A few counts support this clone. The gene calls are TRBV6-6 and TRBJ2-7, with D possibly matching TRBD1 (5 bases). The CDR3 is 15 amino acids. V was clipped by 2 bases and J by 1 base, with 12 bases between them. Germline CDR1 and CDR2: MNHNY and SVGAGI (reference sequence). For the CDR3, the DNA is TGTGCCAGCAGTTACAAGTCCCAGGGATCCTACGAGCAGTACTTC. Its translation is CASSYKSQGSYEQYF.